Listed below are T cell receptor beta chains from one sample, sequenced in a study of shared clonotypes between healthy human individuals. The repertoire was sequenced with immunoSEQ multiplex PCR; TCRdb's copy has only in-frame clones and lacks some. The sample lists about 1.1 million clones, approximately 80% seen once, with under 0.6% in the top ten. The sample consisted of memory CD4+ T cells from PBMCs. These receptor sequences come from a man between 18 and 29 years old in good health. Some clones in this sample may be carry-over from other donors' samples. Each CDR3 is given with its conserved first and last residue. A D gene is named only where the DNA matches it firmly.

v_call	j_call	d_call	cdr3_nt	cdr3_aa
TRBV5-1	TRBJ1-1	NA	TGCGCCAGCAGCTCCGCACGATCTGAAGCTTTCTTT	CASSSARSEAFF
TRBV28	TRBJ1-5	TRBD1	TGTGCCAGCCTTGGGGACAGGGCAGGATTTGGCAATCAGCCCCAGCATTTT	CASLGDRAGFGNQPQHF
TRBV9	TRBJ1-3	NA	TGTGCCAGCAGCCCCCAATATGGGCACACCATATATTTT	CASSPQYGHTIYF
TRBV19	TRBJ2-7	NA	TGTGCCAGTAGTAGGTGGGGGGCGGATTACGAGCAGTACTTC	CASSRWGADYEQYF
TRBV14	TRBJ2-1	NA	TGTGCCAGCAGCCCCCCTTCTCCGAATGAGCAGTTCTTC	CASSPPSPNEQFF
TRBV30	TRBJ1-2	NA	TGTGCCGGGAGGGGGGTTGAAGGCTACACCTTC	CAGRGVEGYTF
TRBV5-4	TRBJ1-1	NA	TGTGCCAGCAGCTTGAACGGGGGCATTTCCACTGAAGCTTTCTTT	CASSLNGGISTEAFF
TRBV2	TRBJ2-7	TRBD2	TGTGCCAGGGGAATGGGACTAGCGGGAAATCTCGAGCAGTACTTC	CARGMGLAGNLEQYF
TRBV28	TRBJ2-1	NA	TGTGCCAGCAGTTTAACCCGGGGGACGCCTTGGGGGAATGAGCAGTTCTTC	CASSLTRGTPWGNEQFF
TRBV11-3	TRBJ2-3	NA	TGTGCCAGCAGCCGAGGGGGTGAGAGCACAGATACGCAGTATTTT	CASSRGGESTDTQYF
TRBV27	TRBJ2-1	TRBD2	TGTGCCAGCAGCCCAACTAGCGGGAGGGCCAGTGAGCAGTTCTTC	CASSPTSGRASEQFF
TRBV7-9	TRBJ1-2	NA	TGTGCCAGCAGCTTAGAGCTCCGGGGAGGGAGTGGCTACACCTTC	CASSLELRGGSGYTF
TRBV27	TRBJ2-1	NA	TGTGCCAGCAGTTACGTCGCAACATGGGGTGAGCAGTTCTTC	CASSYVATWGEQFF
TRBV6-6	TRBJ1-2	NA	TGTGCCAGCAGTTACCTAGGACTTAACTATGGCTACACCTTC	CASSYLGLNYGYTF
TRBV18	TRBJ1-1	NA	TGTGCCAGCTCAAGAACCGGGACGGACAACACTGAAGCTTTCTTT	CASSRTGTDNTEAFF
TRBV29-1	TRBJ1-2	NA	TGCAGCGTTGCCCAACAGGGTTGGGGCTACACCTTC	CSVAQQGWGYTF
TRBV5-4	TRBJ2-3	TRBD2	TGTGCCAGCAGCTTGGAAGCGGGAGGGCGGGGGGATACGCAGTATTTT	CASSLEAGGRGDTQYF
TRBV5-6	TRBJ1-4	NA	TGTGCCAGCAGCTTCTCGCGGGCTGCGGATGAAAAACTGTTTTTT	CASSFSRAADEKLFF
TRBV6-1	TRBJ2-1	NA	TGTGCCACCCACGCACTCATCGAGTTGGGGCAGTTCTTC	CATHALIELGQFF
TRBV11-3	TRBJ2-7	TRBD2	TGTGCCAGCAGCGGCGGGACTACCTACGAGCAGTACTTC	CASSGGTTYEQYF
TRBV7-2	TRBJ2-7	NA	TGTGCCAGCAGGCCTATCGAAAGCTCCTACGAGCAGTACTTC	CASRPIESSYEQYF
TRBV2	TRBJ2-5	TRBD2	TGTGCCAGCAGGCCGGGACTAGCGGACCCTGGGGAAGAGACCCAGTACTTC	CASRPGLADPGEETQYF
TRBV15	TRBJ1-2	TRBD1	TGTGCCACCAGCAGGTACGGGACAGGAACTCATGGCTACACCTTC	CATSRYGTGTHGYTF
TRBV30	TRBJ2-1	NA	TGTGCCTGGGGGCAGGGGTTCTCCTACAATGAGCAGTTCTTC	CAWGQGFSYNEQFF
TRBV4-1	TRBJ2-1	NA	TGCGCCAGCTGTCAGGGGTTTCTCTCCTACAATGAGCAGTTCTTC	CASCQGFLSYNEQFF